These 20 T cell receptor beta chains share one sample of origin, sequenced in a study of cytomegalovirus exposure and HLA in healthy donors. The PCR contained 60 Vbeta and 13 Jbeta primers. Assay: immunoSEQ multiplex PCR; the TCRdb copy retains only in-frame clones and omits some. The table has some 140,000 clones, about three quarters seen once. Input material: PBMCs. These receptors all stem from a male donor in good health and CMV-seropositive.

The rearrangement links TRBV7-8 to TRBJ1-5, with D possibly matching TRBD1 (5 bases). The CDR3 spans 16 residues. The germline V and J ends were trimmed by 1 base and 1 base, with 11 bases remaining between them. Germline V gene lookup returns CDR1 SGHVS and CDR2 FQNEAQ. This chain's CDR3 is CASSLEGLGSNQPQHF. The CDR3 coding sequence is TGTGCCAGCAGCTTAGAGGGGCTCGGGAGCAATCAGCCCCAGCATTTT.

The chain couples TRBV10-3 to TRBJ1-6; TRBD1 might be the D (5 bases). Trimming cost V 0 bases and J 5 bases, with 8 bases left between them. The CDR3 runs to 15 residues. Germline CDR1 ENHRY, CDR2 SYGVKD. The CDR3 coding sequence is TGTGCCATCAGTGAGTCGAAGACAGATAATTCACCCCTCCACTTT. This gives the protein CAISESKTDNSPLHF.

The genes are TRBV28 and TRBJ2-7; 15 bases are a match to TRBD2. J gave up 6 bases and V 4 bases, and 4 bases lay outside the gene matches. The CDR3 contains 15 residues. In germline, CDR1 is MDHEN, CDR2 SYDVKM. CDR3: CASSSLGLAGGEQYF. The CDR3 nucleotides are TGTGCCAGCAGTTCCCTGGGACTAGCGGGAGGCGAGCAGTACTTC.

This clone was picked up one time. The chain joins TRBV11-2 to TRBJ1-2, with 7 positions matching TRBD1. CDR1 and CDR2 from the germline V gene are SGHAT and FQNNGV. After removal of 5 bases from V and 3 bases from J, the junction contained 3 bases not matched to a gene. The CDR3 totals 13 residues. The DNA for the CDR3 is TGTGCCAGCAGCCCCGGACAGGACTATGGCTACACCTTC. It specifies CASSPGQDYGYTF.

This chain joins TRBV5-6 and TRBJ1-1, with 7 bases fitting TRBD1. Germline CDR1 is SGHDT and CDR2 is YYEEEE. The trim removed 2 bases at V and 1 base at J, leaving 5 bases unmatched. The CDR3 is made up of 15 amino acids. Here the CDR3 reads CASSFYHRGNTEAFF. DNA of the CDR3: TGTGCCAGCAGCTTTTACCACAGGGGGAACACTGAAGCTTTCTTT. Supplemented by reference TRBV5-6 and TRBJ1-1, the full variable domain reads DAGVTQSPTHLIKTRGQQVTLRCSPKSGHDTVSWYQQALGQGPQFIFQYYEEEERQRGNFPDRFSGHQFPNYSSELNVNALLLGDSALYLCASSFYHRGNTEAFFGQGTRLTVV.

This chain uses TRBV5-4 with TRBJ2-5; 9 bases align to TRBD2. The J call is in doubt because the DNA end fits TRBJ2-7 better. This CDR3 is built from 15 residues. CDR1 and CDR2 (germline): SGHNT, YYREEE (reference sequence). For the CDR3, the DNA is TGTGCCAGCAGCCCGGCCGGGACTAGCAGCTACGAGCAGTACTTC. It translates to CASSPAGTSSYEQYF.

This chain links TRBV28 with TRBJ2-5; D remains unclear. The V gene lost 3 bases and the J gene lost 0 bases, with 5 bases spanning the gap. CDR3 length: 13 residues. CDR1 is MDHEN and CDR2 is SYDVKM in the germline V gene. For the CDR3, the DNA is TGTGCCAGCAGTTTCCCCAACCAAGAGACCCAGTACTTC. Amino acid sequence: CASSFPNQETQYF. The whole variable domain, filled in from reference TRBV28 and TRBJ2-5, reads DVKVTQSSRYLVKRTGEKVFLECVQDMDHENMFWYRQDPGLGLRLIYFSYDVKMKEKGDIPEGYSVSREKKERFSLILESASTNQTSMYLCASSFPNQETQYFGPGTRLLVL.

In the case of this clone: This specimen includes other DNA sequences encoding the same CDR3. The chain links TRBV6-4 to TRBJ2-3, with 7 bases that match TRBD2. The V segment lost 2 bases and the J segment 0 bases; nucleotides outside the gene matches: 2. CDR3 length: 15 residues. CDR1 MRHNA and CDR2 SNTAGT come from the germline V gene. CDR3 protein: CASSDGRGSTDTQYF. In DNA form, the CDR3 reads TGTGCCAGCAGTGACGGGCGGGGGAGCACAGATACGCAGTATTTT.

In DNA, the CDR3 is TGTGCCAGCAGCTTGGCGGGAGGACCAGGGAATGAGCAGTTCTTC. Its protein is CASSLAGGPGNEQFF. This chain links TRBV9 with TRBJ2-1, with 8 bases that match TRBD2. Losses at the gene ends were 4 bases for V and 7 bases for J; bases not matched to a gene: 10. Germline lookup yields CDR1 SGDLS and CDR2 YYNGEE. The CDR3 spans 15 residues.

CDR3 DNA: TGTGCCAGCAGCTTGGCGGGGTCGTACAATGAGCAGTTCTTC. Translating it yields CASSLAGSYNEQFF. This rearrangement joins TRBV5-6 to TRBJ2-1, with D perhaps matching TRBD2 (5 bases). Germline CDR1 is SGHDT and CDR2 is YYEEEE. The CDR3 is 14 amino acids. The germline V and J ends were trimmed by 0 bases and 4 bases, with 8 bases remaining between them. Combining the CDR3 with reference TRBV5-6 and TRBJ2-1 gives the whole variable domain DAGVTQSPTHLIKTRGQQVTLRCSPKSGHDTVSWYQQALGQGPQFIFQYYEEEERQRGNFPDRFSGHQFPNYSSELNVNALLLGDSALYLCASSLAGSYNEQFFGPGTRLTVL.

This rearrangement joins TRBV7-9 to TRBJ2-1, with D possibly being TRBD2 (6 bases). This CDR3 spans 15 amino acids. V was pared by 1 base and J by 9 bases, with 16 bases between. Germline CDR1 reads SEHNR; CDR2 reads FQNEAQ (reference sequence). The CDR3 loop reads CASSLGPSGVTEQFF. CDR3 nucleotides: TGTGCCAGCAGCTTAGGCCCTTCGGGAGTGACTGAGCAGTTCTTC.

The chain employs TRBV7-6 and TRBJ2-5; D possibly corresponds to TRBD2 (6 bases). The V end was cut by 3 bases, the J end by 6 bases, with 14 bases between. Germline CDR1 reads SGHVS; CDR2 reads FNYEAQ. The length of the CDR3 is 14 residues. The DNA for the CDR3 is TGTGCCAGCAGCTTTAGGAGGGGCGGAAAGACCCAGTACTTC. It encodes CASSFRRGGKTQYF.

The count of this clone is one. V is TRBV27 and J is TRBJ2-3; 9 nucleotides agree with TRBD2. Trimming cost V 0 bases and J 2 bases; bases outside gene matches: 15. This CDR3 region has 20 residues. Germline V gene sequence: CDR1 MNHEY, CDR2 SMNVEV (reference sequence). CDR3 nucleotides: TGTGCCAGCAGTTTATCCCCCGGGACTAGCAGGGGACTTTACACAGATACGCAGTATTTT. Residues: CASSLSPGTSRGLYTDTQYF.

On this clone: The junction departs from the called germline gene at one end, perhaps through a read error. The CDR3 spells CSSSPGQRWETQYF. CDR3 sequence (DNA): TGTTCCAGCAGCCCGGGACAGCGTTGGGAGACCCAGTACTTC. The J gene is TRBJ2-5, the V gene TRBV7-9; 7 bases are shared with TRBD1. The CDR3 is 14 amino acids. Per the germline V gene, CDR1 is SEHNR and CDR2 is FQNEAQ (reference sequence).

In this sample, this clone turned up a few times. The chain recombines TRBV19 with TRBJ1-5; 7 nucleotides align to TRBD1. This CDR3 contains 14 residues. Germline trimming cut 6 bases from V and 6 bases from J; bases unmatched to any gene: 8. Germline V CDR1 and CDR2: LNHDA, SQIVND (reference sequence). The DNA of the CDR3 is TGTGCCAGTAGATTCGACAGGGTAGGTCAGCCCCAGCATTTT. This gives the protein CASRFDRVGQPQHF.

This chain joins TRBV12-5 and TRBJ2-5, with D possibly matching TRBD1 (5 bases). Near its end, the DNA agrees better with TRBJ2-7, so the J call may be wrong. Germline V gives CDR1 LGHNT, CDR2 FRNRAP. The CDR3 runs to 15 residues. CDR3: CASGLGQRDSYEQYF. CDR3 DNA: TGTGCTAGTGGTCTAGGACAAAGGGATAGCTACGAGCAGTACTTC.

The genes are TRBV6-1 and TRBJ1-5; D unresolved. With 8 bases removed from V and 0 bases from J, the gap between germline ends came to 14 bases. Germline loops: CDR1 MNHNS, CDR2 SASEGT. The CDR3 runs 15 residues. CDR3 bases: TGTGCCAGCTATTCCAGGCCCTATAGCAATCAGCCCCAGCATTTT. Its protein is CASYSRPYSNQPQHF.

The rearrangement joins TRBV7-2 to TRBJ2-7; 7 bases line up with TRBD1. The length of the CDR3 is 14 residues. In germline, CDR1 is SGHTA, CDR2 FQGNSA. V dropped 1 base and J dropped 9; count of bases not matched to a gene: 9. The CDR3 loop reads CASSLGGTVAGQYF. The CDR3 DNA follows: TGTGCCAGCAGCTTAGGAGGGACAGTCGCGGGGCAGTACTTC.

The J gene is TRBJ1-6, the V gene TRBV18; D is uncertain. Germline lookup yields CDR1 KGHSH and CDR2 LQKENI. CDR3 size: 15 residues. Between the trimmed V and J ends, which lost 5 bases and 5 bases, there was a span of 13 bases. The CDR3 nucleotides are TGTGCCAGCTCAACGGTGGCGGTTAATAATTCACCCCTCCACTTT. Translating it yields CASSTVAVNNSPLHF.

V usage is TRBV30 and J usage is TRBJ1-6, with unresolved D. V was pared by 2 bases and J by 9 bases, with 17 bases between. The CDR3 spans 15 residues. The germline CDR1 and CDR2 sequences are GTSNPN and SVGIG (reference sequence). CDR3 in amino acids: CAWSSLGGSGSPLHF. The CDR3 DNA reads TGTGCCTGGAGTTCCCTAGGTGGGAGTGGTTCACCCCTCCACTTT.